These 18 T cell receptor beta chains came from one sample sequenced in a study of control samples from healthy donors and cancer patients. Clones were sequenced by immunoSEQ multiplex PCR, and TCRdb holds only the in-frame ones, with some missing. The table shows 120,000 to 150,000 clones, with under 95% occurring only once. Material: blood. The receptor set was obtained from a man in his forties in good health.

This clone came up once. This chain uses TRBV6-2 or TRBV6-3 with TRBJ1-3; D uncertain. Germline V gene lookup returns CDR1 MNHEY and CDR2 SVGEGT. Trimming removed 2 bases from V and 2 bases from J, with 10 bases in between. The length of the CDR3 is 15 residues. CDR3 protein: CASSYRANTGNTIYF. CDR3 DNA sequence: TGTGCCAGCAGTTACCGGGCAAATACTGGAAACACCATATATTTT.

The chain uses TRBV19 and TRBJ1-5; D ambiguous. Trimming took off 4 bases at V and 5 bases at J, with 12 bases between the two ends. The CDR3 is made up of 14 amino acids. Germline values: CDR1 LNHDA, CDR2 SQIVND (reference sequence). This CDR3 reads CASSTPVSYQPQHF. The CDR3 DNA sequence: TGTGCCAGTAGTACACCCGTCTCGTATCAGCCCCAGCATTTT.

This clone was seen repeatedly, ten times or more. The CDR3 loop reads CASSLEIWDSKFF. In DNA form, the CDR3 reads TGCGCCAGCAGCCTCGAAATTTGGGACTCGAAGTTCTTC. The chain has TRBV4-3 and TRBJ2-1; D is perhaps TRBD2 (6 bases). V dropped 4 bases and J dropped 14 bases, with 18 bases sitting between them. Germline lookup yields CDR1 LGHNA and CDR2 YSLEER. This CDR3 is built from 13 residues.

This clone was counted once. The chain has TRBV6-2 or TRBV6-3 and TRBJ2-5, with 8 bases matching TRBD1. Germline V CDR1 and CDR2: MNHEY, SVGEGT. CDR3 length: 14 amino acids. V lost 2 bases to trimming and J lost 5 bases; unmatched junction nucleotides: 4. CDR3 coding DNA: TGTGCCAGCAGTTACGTGGCAGGGGGCGAGACCCAGTACTTC. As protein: CASSYVAGGETQYF.

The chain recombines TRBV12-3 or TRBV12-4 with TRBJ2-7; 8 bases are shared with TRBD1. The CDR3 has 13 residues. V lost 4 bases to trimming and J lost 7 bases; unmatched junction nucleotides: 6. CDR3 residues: CASSSGTGREQYF. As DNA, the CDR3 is TGTGCCAGCAGTTCTGGGACAGGAAGAGAGCAGTACTTC.

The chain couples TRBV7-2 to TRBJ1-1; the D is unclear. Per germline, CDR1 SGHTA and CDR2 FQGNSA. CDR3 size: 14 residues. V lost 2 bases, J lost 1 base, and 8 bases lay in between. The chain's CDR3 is CASSLMEGNTEAFF. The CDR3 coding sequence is TGTGCCAGCAGCTTAATGGAGGGGAACACTGAAGCTTTCTTT.

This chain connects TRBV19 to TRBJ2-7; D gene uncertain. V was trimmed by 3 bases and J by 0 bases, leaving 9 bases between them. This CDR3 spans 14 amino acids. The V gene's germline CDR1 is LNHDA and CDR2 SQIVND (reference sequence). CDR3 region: CASSIVSFSYEQYF. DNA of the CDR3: TGTGCCAGTAGTATCGTCAGCTTCTCCTACGAGCAGTACTTC.

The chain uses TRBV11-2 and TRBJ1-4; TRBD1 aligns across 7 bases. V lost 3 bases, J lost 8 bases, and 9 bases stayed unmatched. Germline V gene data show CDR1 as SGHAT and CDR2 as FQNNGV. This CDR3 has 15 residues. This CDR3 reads CASSLGQTFKEKLFF. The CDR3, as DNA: TGTGCCAGCAGCTTGGGACAGACTTTTAAGGAAAAACTGTTTTTT.

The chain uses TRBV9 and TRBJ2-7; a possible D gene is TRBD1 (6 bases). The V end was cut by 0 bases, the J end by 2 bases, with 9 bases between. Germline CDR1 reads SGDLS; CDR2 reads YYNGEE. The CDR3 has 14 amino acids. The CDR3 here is CASSVDTGTYEQYF. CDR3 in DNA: TGTGCCAGCAGCGTAGACACAGGGACCTACGAGCAGTACTTC.

The CDR3 coding sequence is TGTGCCAGCAGCATCGGGACAGGGCCCGGGGAGCTGTTTTTT. It specifies CASSIGTGPGELFF. This chain uses TRBV13 with TRBJ2-2, with 9 nucleotides matching TRBD1. The CDR3 spans 14 residues. Germline values: CDR1 PRHDT, CDR2 FYEKMQ (reference sequence). Trimming at V came to 5 bases and at J to 6 bases, leaving 4 bases not matched to a gene.

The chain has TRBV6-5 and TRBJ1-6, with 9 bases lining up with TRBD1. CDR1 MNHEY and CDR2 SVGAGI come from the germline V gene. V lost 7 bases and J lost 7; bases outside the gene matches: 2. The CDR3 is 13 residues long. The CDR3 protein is CASMDRGNSPLHF. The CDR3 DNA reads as TGTGCCAGCATGGACAGGGGAAATTCACCCCTCCACTTT.

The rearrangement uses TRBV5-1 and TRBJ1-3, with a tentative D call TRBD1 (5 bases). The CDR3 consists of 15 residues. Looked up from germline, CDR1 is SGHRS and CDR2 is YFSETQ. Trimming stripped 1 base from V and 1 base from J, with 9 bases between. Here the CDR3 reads CASSLSGGSGNTIYF. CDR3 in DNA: TGCGCCAGCAGCTTGAGTGGGGGTTCTGGAAACACCATATATTTT.

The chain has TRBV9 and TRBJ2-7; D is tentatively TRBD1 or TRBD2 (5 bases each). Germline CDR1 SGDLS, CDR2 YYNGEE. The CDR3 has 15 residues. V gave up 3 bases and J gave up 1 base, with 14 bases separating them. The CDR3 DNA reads TGTGCCAGCAGCGAGGGGTGGGACCTATCCTACGAGCAGTACTTC. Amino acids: CASSEGWDLSYEQYF.

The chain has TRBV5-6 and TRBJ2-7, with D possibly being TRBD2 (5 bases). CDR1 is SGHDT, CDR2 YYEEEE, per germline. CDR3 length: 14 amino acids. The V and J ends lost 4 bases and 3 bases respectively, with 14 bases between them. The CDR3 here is CASSLLLGFYEQYF. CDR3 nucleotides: TGTGCCAGCAGCCTCTTACTAGGTTTCTACGAGCAGTACTTC.

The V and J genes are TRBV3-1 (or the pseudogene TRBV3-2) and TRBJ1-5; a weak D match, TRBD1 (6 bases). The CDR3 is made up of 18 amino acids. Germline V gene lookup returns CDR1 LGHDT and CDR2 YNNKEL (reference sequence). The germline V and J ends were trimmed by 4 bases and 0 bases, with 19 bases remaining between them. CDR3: CASSPTKGGVNSNQPQHF. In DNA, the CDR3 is TGTGCCAGCAGCCCTACCAAGGGGGGCGTCAATAGCAATCAGCCCCAGCATTTT.

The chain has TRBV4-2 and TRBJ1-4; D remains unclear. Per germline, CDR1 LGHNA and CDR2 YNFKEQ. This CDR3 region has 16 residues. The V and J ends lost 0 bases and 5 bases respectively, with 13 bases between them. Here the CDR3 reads CASSQDSVQTNEKLFF. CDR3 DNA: TGTGCCAGCAGCCAAGATAGCGTACAGACAAATGAAAAACTGTTTTTT.

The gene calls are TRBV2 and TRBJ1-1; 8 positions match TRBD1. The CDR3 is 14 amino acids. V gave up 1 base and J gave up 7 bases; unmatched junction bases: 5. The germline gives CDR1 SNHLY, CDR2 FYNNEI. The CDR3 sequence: CASSEGTGFNEAFF. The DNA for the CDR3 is TGTGCCAGCAGTGAAGGGACAGGGTTTAATGAAGCTTTCTTT.

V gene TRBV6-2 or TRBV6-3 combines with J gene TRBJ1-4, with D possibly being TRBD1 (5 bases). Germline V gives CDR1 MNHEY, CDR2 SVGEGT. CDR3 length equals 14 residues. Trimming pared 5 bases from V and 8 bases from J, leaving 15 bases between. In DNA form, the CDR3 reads TGTGCCAGCAGTCGACCCTCAGGGAAAGAAAAACTGTTTTTT. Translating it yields CASSRPSGKEKLFF.